The 9 T cell receptor beta chains given below trace back to one sample, sequenced in a study of memory CD4+ T cells and cytomegalovirus serostatus. The sort gate was single viable CD3+CD4+CD8-CD45RO+ cells for memory CD4+ T cells. The method was immunoSEQ multiplex PCR; TCRdb's version includes in-frame clones alone and lacks a portion of them. The table shows 25,000 to 40,000 clones, with 65% to 80% occurring only once. Sequenced material: memory CD4+ T cells from blood. The source is an adult in good health and CMV-seronegative. Some clones in this sample may be carry-over from other donors' samples.

This clone was found a few times. The chain is built from TRBV28 and TRBJ1-1; no definite D call. Trimming cost V 5 bases and J 10 bases, with 11 bases left between them. Per the germline V gene, CDR1 is MDHEN and CDR2 is SYDVKM. The CDR3 is 11 amino acids. The CDR3 reads CASSHQMRAFF. CDR3 sequence (DNA): TGTGCCAGCAGTCACCAGATGAGAGCTTTCTTT.

This chain uses TRBV30 with TRBJ1-5; tentative D call: TRBD1 (5 bases). This CDR3 spans 13 amino acids. V was pared by 0 bases and J by 5 bases, with 8 bases between. Germline V gene sequence: CDR1 GTSNPN, CDR2 SVGIG (reference sequence). The CDR3 sequence is CAWSVTGDQPQHF. The CDR3, as DNA: TGTGCCTGGAGTGTAACGGGGGATCAGCCCCAGCATTTT.

The J gene is TRBJ1-2, the V gene TRBV5-6; 10 bases are a match to TRBD1. The junction had 9 bases not matched to a gene; V was cut back by 5 bases and J by 5 bases. The CDR3 consists of 15 residues. The germline V gene encodes CDR1 SGHDT and CDR2 YYEEEE. CDR3 protein: CASRKRTGGSYGYTF. CDR3 coding DNA: TGTGCCAGCAGAAAAAGGACAGGGGGAAGTTATGGCTACACCTTC.

V is TRBV6-6 and J is TRBJ1-2, with D unresolved. CDR1 and CDR2 from the germline V gene are MNHNY and SVGAGI (reference sequence). Trimming stripped 0 bases from V and 4 bases from J, with 9 bases between. The CDR3 contains 14 residues. The DNA of the CDR3 is TGTGCCAGCAGTTACTCTGGCCAGATCTATGGCTACACCTTC. This gives the protein CASSYSGQIYGYTF.

The chain combines TRBV7-2 with TRBJ1-2, with no clear D. The CDR3 contains 15 residues. Germline values: CDR1 SGHTA, CDR2 FQGNSA. V lost 1 base and J 0 bases, leaving 9 bases between the germline ends. CDR3 in amino acids: CASSLGREANYGYTF. DNA of the CDR3: TGTGCCAGCAGCTTAGGTCGGGAAGCTAACTATGGCTACACCTTC. Full variable domain (remainder filled in from reference TRBV7-2 and TRBJ1-2): GAGVSQSPSNKVTEKGKDVELRCDPISGHTALYWYRQSLGQGLEFLIYFQGNSAPDKSGLPSDRFSAERTGGSVSTLTIQRTQQEDSAVYLCASSLGREANYGYTFGSGTRLTVV.

Concerning this clone itself: Other DNA sequences from this sample encode an identical CDR3 as well. The J gene is TRBJ1-1, the V gene TRBV30; D perhaps matches TRBD1 (6 bases). In germline, CDR1 is GTSNPN, CDR2 SVGIG (reference sequence). This CDR3 is built from 12 residues. V shed 5 bases and J shed 1 base, with 8 bases lying between them. CDR3 DNA sequence: TGTGCCTGGGACAGGCCGAACACTGAAGCTTTCTTT. Amino acid sequence: CAWDRPNTEAFF.

This clone has only a few counts. V gene TRBV5-1 combines with J gene TRBJ1-1, with D perhaps TRBD1 (6 bases). Germline CDR1 is SGHRS and CDR2 is YFSETQ. V was clipped by 2 bases and J by 6 bases, with 11 bases between them. The CDR3 spans 13 residues. The CDR3 DNA sequence: TGCGCCAGCAGCTTCGACAGGAAAGCTGAAGCTTTCTTT. Protein product: CASSFDRKAEAFF.

This chain connects TRBV9 to TRBJ2-1; D not resolved. The CDR3 contains 11 residues. Germline CDR1 is SGDLS and CDR2 is YYNGEE. Trimming removed 0 bases from V and 8 bases from J, with 3 bases in between. This chain's CDR3 is CASSVGDEQFF. The CDR3 DNA sequence: TGTGCCAGCAGCGTAGGGGATGAGCAGTTCTTC.

The chain joins TRBV6-5 to TRBJ1-1; the D is unclear. The CDR3 has 12 residues. The V end was cut by 9 bases, the J end by 2 bases, with 10 bases between. CDR1 MNHEY and CDR2 SVGAGI come from the germline V gene. CDR3 bases: TGTGCCAGTCGACGGTTTAACACTGAAGCTTTCTTT. Amino acid sequence: CASRRFNTEAFF.